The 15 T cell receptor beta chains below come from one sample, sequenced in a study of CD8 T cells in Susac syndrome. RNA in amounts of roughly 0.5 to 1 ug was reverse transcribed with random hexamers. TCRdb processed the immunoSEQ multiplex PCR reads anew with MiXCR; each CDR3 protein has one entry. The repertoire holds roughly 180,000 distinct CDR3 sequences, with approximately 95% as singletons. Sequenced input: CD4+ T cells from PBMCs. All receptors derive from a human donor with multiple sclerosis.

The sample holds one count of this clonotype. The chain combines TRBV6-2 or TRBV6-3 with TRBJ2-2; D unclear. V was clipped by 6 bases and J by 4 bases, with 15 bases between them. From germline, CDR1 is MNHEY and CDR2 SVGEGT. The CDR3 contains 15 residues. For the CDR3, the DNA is TGTGCCAGCAGCCCCGGGTCGAAGGTCACCGGGGAGCTGTTTTTT. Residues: CASSPGSKVTGELFF.

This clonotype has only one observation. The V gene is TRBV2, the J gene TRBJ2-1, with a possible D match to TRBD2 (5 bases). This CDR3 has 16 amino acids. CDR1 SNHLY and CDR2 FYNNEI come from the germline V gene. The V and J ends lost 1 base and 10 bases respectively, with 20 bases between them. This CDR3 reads CASSEGSSGFPREQFF. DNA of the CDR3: TGTGCCAGCAGTGAAGGGTCAAGCGGATTCCCGAGGGAGCAGTTCTTC.

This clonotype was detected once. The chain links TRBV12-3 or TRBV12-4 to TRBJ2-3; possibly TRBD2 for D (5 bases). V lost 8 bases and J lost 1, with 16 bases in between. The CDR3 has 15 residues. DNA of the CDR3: TGTGCCAGCGGGAGCTACCTCCTCCGCACAGATACGCAGTATTTT. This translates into CASGSYLLRTDTQYF.

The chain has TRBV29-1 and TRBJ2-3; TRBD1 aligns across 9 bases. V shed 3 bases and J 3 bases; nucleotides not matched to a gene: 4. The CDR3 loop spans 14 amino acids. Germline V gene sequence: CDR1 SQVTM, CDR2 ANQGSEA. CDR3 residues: CSVETGGMTDTQYF. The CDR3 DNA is TGCAGCGTTGAGACAGGGGGAATGACAGATACGCAGTATTTT.

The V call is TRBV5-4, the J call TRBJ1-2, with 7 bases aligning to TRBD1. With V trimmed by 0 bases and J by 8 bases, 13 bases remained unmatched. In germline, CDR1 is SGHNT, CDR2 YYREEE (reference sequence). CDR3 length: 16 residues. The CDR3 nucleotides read TGTGCCAGCAGCTTGGCCGTGAGACAGGGATCCCAGGGCTACACCTTC. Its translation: CASSLAVRQGSQGYTF.

CDR3 sequence (DNA): TGTGCCACCAGCAGAGATGTCGCGGGGTCAAGCTCCTACAATGAGCAGTTCTTC. Translating gives CATSRDVAGSSSYNEQFF. The chain carries TRBV15 and TRBJ2-1; TRBD2 is a possible D gene (6 bases). The CDR3 loop spans 18 amino acids. From germline, CDR1 is LNHNV and CDR2 YYDKDF (reference sequence). V lost 0 bases and J lost 0, with 15 bases in between.

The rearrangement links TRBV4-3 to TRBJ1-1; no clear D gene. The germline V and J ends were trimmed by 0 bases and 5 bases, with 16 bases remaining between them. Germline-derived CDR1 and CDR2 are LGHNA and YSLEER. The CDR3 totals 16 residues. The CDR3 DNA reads TGCGCCAGCAGCCAAGATCAGTCGGGGAGGGAGACTGAAGCTTTCTTT. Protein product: CASSQDQSGRETEAFF.

The CDR3 DNA reads as TGTGCCATTAATGAGGACAGTAAGTACTTC. Protein sequence: CAINEDSKYF. The chain joins TRBV10-3 to TRBJ2-5; possible D gene TRBD1, 6 bases. Per the germline V gene, CDR1 is ENHRY and CDR2 is SYGVKD. CDR3 length equals 10 residues. V lost 9 bases and J 12 bases, leaving 14 bases between the germline ends.

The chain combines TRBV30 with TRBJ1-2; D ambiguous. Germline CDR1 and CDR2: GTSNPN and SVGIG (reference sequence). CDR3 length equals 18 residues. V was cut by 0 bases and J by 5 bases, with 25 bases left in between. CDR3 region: CAWSVLAGSPGNYYGYTF. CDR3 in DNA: TGTGCCTGGAGTGTACTGGCAGGAAGCCCCGGCAACTATTATGGCTACACCTTC.

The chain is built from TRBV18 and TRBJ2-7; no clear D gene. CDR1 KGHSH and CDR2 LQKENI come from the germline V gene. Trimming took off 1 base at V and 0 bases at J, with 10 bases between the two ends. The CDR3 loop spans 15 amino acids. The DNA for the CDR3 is TGTGCCAGCTCACCACAGGGATTATTCTCCTACGAGCAGTACTTC. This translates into CASSPQGLFSYEQYF.

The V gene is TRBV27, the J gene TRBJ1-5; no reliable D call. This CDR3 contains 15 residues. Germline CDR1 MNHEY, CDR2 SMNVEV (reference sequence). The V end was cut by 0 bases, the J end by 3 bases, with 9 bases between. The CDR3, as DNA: TGTGCCAGCAGTTTATCCCTCCAGAACAATCAGCCCCAGCATTTT. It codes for CASSLSLQNNQPQHF.

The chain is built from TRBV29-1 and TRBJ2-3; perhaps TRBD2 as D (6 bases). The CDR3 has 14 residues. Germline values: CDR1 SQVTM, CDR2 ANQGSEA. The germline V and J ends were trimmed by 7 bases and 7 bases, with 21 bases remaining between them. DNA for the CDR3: TGCAGCGCAGTTCGGGGGAGCCCCCCGAATACGCAGTATTTT. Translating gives CSAVRGSPPNTQYF.

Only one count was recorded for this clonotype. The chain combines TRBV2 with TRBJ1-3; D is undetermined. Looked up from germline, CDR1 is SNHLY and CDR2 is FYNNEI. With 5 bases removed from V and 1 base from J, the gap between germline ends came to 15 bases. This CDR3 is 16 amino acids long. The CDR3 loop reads CASSSMHAESGNTIYF. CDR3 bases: TGTGCCAGCAGTAGTATGCACGCAGAATCTGGAAACACCATATATTTT.

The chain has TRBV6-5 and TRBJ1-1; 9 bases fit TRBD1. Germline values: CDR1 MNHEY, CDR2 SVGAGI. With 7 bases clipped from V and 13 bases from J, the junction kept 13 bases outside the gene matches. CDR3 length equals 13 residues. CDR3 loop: CASKIGGQGPGFF. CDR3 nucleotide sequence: TGTGCCAGCAAGATAGGCGGACAGGGGCCTGGTTTCTTT.

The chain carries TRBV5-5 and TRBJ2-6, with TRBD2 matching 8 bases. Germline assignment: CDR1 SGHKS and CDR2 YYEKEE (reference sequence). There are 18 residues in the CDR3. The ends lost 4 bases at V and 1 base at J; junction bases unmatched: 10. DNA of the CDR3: TGTGCCAGCAGCGCCGCAGGTAGCGGGATTTCTGGGGCCAACGTCCTGACTTTC. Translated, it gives CASSAAGSGISGANVLTF.